The 2 T cell receptor beta chains in this list originate from one sample, sequenced in a study of T cell repertoires in cytomegalovirus infection. From the reads, TCRdb called clonotypes with MiXCR, one entry per CDR3 protein. The top ten hold 20% to 30% of the sample, which has almost 550,000 distinct CDR3 sequences, approximately 16% seen once. The sample was CD8+ T cells from PBMCs. The receptors stem from a human donor in good health (CMV status not recorded). Some clones in this sample may be carry-over from other donors' samples.

Comments on this clonotype: Likely a read error: the CDR3 ends without its conserved phenylalanine or tryptophan. CDR3 amino acids: CASSFLGGTTDAFV. The CDR3 DNA sequence: TGTGCCAGCAGCTTTTTAGGGGGCACCACTGATGCTTTCGTT. V is TRBV7-9 and J is TRBJ1-1; 7 nucleotides match TRBD1. The CDR3 sequence is 14 residues long. CDR1 is SEHNR and CDR2 is FQNEAQ in the germline V gene (reference sequence).

This clonotype has more than one count but fewer than ten. This chain uses TRBV27 with TRBJ2-1; D is possibly TRBD1 or TRBD2 (5 bases each). Between the trimmed V and J ends, which lost 3 bases and 8 bases, there was a span of 14 bases. The CDR3 is 14 residues long. The germline gives CDR1 MNHEY, CDR2 SMNVEV (reference sequence). The chain's CDR3 is CASSLGLPGHEQFF. For the CDR3, the DNA is TGTGCCAGCAGTTTGGGGCTCCCGGGGCATGAGCAGTTCTTC.